This is a list of T cell receptor beta chains from one sample in a study of technical replicates of blood from several donors. Data came from immunoSEQ multiplex PCR; TCRdb stores just in-frame clones and leaves some out. Among 55,000 to 75,000 clones listed, 94% were seen once. Sequencing was done on a sample of T cells isolated from PBMCs. Receptors originate from a human donor in good health. The CDR3 runs from the conserved cysteine through the conserved F or W. D genes are given only for firm matches. Some rows have no size entry. The others give once, few or many, or a class for an expanded clone.

CDR3: CASSFGRAMMNTEAFF; DNA: TGTGCCAGCAGTTTTGGCAGGGCGATGATGAACACTGAAGCTTTCTTT; D: NA; size: NA; J: TRBJ1-1; V: TRBV28
CDR3: CASSQIPGEDTQYF; DNA: TGTGCCAGCAGCCAAATTCCCGGGGAAGATACGCAGTATTTT; D: NA; size: once; J: TRBJ2-3; V: TRBV4-2
CDR3: CSVAGDGGNQPQHF; DNA: TGCAGCGTTGCAGGGGACGGGGGCAATCAGCCCCAGCATTTT; D: NA; size: NA; J: TRBJ1-5; V: TRBV29-1
CDR3: CASHLAGVNTEAFF; DNA: TGTGCCAGCCATTTGGCAGGGGTGAACACTGAAGCTTTCTTT; D: NA; size: NA; J: TRBJ1-1; V: TRBV27
CDR3: CASSDEDRGRNEQFF; DNA: TGTGCCAGCAGTGACGAGGACAGGGGACGCAATGAGCAGTTCTTC; D: TRBD1; size: NA; J: TRBJ2-1; V: TRBV6-4
CDR3: CASRKGDRRDGPWELFF; DNA: TGTGCCAGCAGGAAGGGGGACAGACGGGATGGACCCTGGGAGCTGTTTTTT; D: TRBD1; size: NA; J: TRBJ2-2; V: TRBV9
CDR3: CSVAMSTGELFF; DNA: TGCAGCGTTGCCATGAGTACCGGGGAGCTGTTTTTT; D: NA; size: NA; J: TRBJ2-2; V: TRBV29-1
CDR3: CAITEGTDLYNEQFF; DNA: TGTGCCATCACCGAAGGGACAGATCTCTACAATGAGCAGTTCTTC; D: TRBD1; size: NA; J: TRBJ2-1; V: TRBV10-3
CDR3: CAWKSLAGGRETQYF; DNA: TGTGCCTGGAAGAGTTTAGCGGGAGGTAGAGAGACCCAGTACTTC; D: TRBD2; size: NA; J: TRBJ2-5; V: TRBV30
CDR3: CASGLTGEVSYGYTF; DNA: TGTGCTAGTGGTTTGACAGGGGAGGTTAGCTATGGCTACACCTTC; D: TRBD1; size: NA; J: TRBJ1-2; V: TRBV12-5
CDR3: CASSPPQAIEETQYF; DNA: TGTGCCAGCTCACCACCGCAGGCAATCGAAGAGACCCAGTACTTC; D: NA; size: NA; J: TRBJ2-5; V: TRBV18
CDR3: CASSETWGEREVEQFF; DNA: TGTGCCAGCAGTGAGACCTGGGGCGAGCGGGAGGTTGAGCAGTTCTTC; D: TRBD2; size: once; J: TRBJ2-1; V: TRBV2
CDR3: CASSLGTDTQYF; DNA: TGTGCCAGCAGCTTAGGTACTGATACGCAGTATTTT; D: NA; size: NA; J: TRBJ2-3; V: TRBV11-3
CDR3: CATSRDSGAGNTIYF; DNA: TGTGCCACCAGCAGAGATTCGGGGGCTGGAAACACCATATATTTT; D: NA; size: NA; J: TRBJ1-3; V: TRBV15
CDR3: CASSQALAGVYEQYF; DNA: TGCGCCAGCAGCCAAGCACTAGCGGGAGTGTACGAGCAGTACTTC; D: TRBD2; size: NA; J: TRBJ2-7; V: TRBV4-3
CDR3: CASSRDRFTYEQYF; DNA: TGTGCCAGCAGCCGGGACAGGTTTACCTACGAGCAGTACTTC; D: TRBD1; size: NA; J: TRBJ2-7; V: TRBV13